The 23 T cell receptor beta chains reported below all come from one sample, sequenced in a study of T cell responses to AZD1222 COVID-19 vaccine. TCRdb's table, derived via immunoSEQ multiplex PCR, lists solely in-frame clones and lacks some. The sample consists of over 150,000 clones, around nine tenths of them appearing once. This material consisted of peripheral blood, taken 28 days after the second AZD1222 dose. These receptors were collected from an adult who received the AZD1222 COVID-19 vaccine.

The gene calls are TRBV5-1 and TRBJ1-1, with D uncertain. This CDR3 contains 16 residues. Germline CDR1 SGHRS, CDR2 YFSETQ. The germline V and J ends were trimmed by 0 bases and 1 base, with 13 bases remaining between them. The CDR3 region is CASSLGTESSNTEAFF. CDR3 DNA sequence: TGCGCCAGCAGCTTGGGTACAGAATCCTCGAACACTGAAGCTTTCTTT.

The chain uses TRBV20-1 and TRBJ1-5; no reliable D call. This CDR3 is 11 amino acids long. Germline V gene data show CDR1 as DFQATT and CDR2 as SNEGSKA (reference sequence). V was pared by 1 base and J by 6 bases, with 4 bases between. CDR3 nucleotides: TGCAGTGCTAGAGCTGGTCAGCCCCAGCATTTT. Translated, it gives CSARAGQPQHF.

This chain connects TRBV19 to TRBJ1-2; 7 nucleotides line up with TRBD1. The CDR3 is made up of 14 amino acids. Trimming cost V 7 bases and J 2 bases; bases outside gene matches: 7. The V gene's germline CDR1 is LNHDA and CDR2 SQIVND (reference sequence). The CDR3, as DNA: TGTGCCAGTACCCGACAGGGCTGGAACTATGGCTACACCTTC. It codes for CASTRQGWNYGYTF.

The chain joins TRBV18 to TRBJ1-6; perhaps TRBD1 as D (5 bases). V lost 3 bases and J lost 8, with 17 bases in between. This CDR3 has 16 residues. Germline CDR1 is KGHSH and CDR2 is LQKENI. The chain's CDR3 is CASSPATQGGDSPLHF. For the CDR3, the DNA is TGTGCCAGCTCACCGGCGACTCAGGGAGGCGATTCACCCCTCCACTTT.

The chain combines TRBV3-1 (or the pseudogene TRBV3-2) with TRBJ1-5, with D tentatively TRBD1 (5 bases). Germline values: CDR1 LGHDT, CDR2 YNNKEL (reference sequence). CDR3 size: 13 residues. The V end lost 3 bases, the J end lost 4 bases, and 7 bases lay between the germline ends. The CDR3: CASSQGGNQPQHF. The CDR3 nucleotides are TGTGCCAGCAGCCAGGGGGGGAATCAGCCCCAGCATTTT.

Written as DNA, the CDR3 is TGTGCCAGCAGCCAAAGGGTGGGGGAGACCCAGTACTTC. Translated: CASSQRVGETQYF. The chain recombines TRBV14 with TRBJ2-5; unclear D gene. Trimming shortened V by 2 bases and J by 5 bases, and 9 bases separated the two germline ends. CDR1 is SGHDN, CDR2 FVKESK, per germline. The CDR3 contains 13 residues.

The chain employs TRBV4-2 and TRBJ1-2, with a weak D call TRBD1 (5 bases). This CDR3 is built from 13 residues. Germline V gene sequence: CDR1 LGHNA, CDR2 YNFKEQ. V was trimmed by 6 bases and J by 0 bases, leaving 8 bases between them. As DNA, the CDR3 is TGTGCCAGCAGGGACACAACTAACTATGGCTACACCTTC. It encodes CASRDTTNYGYTF.

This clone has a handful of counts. The CDR3, as DNA: TGTGCCAGCGGGACGGTCGAGCAGTACTTC. This codes for CASGTVEQYF. V usage is TRBV6-5 and J usage is TRBJ2-7; D may match TRBD1 or TRBD2 (5 bases each). The V end lost 8 bases, the J end lost 6 bases, and 8 bases lay between the germline ends. The CDR3 runs 10 residues. Germline V gene sequence: CDR1 MNHEY, CDR2 SVGAGI.

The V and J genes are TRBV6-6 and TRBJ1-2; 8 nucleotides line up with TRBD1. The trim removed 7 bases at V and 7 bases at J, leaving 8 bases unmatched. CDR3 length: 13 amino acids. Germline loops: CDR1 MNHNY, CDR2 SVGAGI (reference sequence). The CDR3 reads CASTLGTGFGYTF. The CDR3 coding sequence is TGTGCCAGCACCCTAGGGACAGGATTTGGCTACACCTTC.

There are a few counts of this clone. Here the CDR3 reads CASSLDLGNTIYF. CDR3 sequence (DNA): TGCGCCAGCAGCTTGGACCTCGGAAACACCATATATTTT. The chain has TRBV5-1 and TRBJ1-3, with D hard to call. Between the trimmed V and J ends, which lost 0 bases and 4 bases, there was a span of 5 bases. Germline lookup yields CDR1 SGHRS and CDR2 YFSETQ. This CDR3 is built from 13 residues.

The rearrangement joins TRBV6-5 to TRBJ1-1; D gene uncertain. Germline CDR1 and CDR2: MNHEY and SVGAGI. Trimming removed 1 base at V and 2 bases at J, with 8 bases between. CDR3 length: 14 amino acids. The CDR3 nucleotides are TGTGCCAGCAGTTACTATGGAGTTAACACTGAAGCTTTCTTT. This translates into CASSYYGVNTEAFF.

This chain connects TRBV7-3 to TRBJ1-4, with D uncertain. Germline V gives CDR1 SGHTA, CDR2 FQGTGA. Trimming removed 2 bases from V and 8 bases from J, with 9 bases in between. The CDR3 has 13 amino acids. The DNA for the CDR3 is TGTGCCAGCAGCTTACGTCGAGCCGAAAAACTGTTTTTT. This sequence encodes CASSLRRAEKLFF.

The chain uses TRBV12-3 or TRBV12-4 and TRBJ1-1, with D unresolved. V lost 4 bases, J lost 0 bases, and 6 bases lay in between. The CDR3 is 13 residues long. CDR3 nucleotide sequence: TGTGCCAGCAGTTGGACCTTGAACACTGAAGCTTTCTTT. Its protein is CASSWTLNTEAFF.

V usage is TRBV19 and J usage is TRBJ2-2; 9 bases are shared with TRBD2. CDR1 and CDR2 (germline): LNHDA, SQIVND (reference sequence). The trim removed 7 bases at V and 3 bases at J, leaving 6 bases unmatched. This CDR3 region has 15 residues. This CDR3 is CASKREAEYTGELFF. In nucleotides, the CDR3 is TGTGCCAGTAAGCGGGAGGCCGAGTACACCGGGGAGCTGTTTTTT.

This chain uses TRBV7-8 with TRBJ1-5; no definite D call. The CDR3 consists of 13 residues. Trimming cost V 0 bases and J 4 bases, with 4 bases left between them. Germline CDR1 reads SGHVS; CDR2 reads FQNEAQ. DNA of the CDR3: TGTGCCAGCAGCTTAGCTCGGAATCAGCCCCAGCATTTT. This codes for CASSLARNQPQHF.

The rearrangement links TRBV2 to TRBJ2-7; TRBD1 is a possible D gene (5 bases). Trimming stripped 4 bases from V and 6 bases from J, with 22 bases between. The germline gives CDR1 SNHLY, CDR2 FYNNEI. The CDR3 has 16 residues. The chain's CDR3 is CASSAGQGFMAAEQYF. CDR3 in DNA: TGTGCCAGCAGTGCGGGCCAGGGTTTTATGGCGGCCGAGCAGTACTTC.

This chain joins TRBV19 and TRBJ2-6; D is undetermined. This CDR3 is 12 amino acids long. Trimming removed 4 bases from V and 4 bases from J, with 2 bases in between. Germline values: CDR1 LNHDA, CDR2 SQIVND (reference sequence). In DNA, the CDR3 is TGTGCCAGTAGTACCGGGGCCAACGTCCTGACTTTC. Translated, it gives CASSTGANVLTF.

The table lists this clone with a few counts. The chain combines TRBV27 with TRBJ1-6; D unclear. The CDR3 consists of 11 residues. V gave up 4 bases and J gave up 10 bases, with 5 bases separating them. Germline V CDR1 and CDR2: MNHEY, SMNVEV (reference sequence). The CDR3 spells CASSSGSPLHF. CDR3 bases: TGTGCCAGCAGTTCCGGGTCACCCCTCCACTTT.

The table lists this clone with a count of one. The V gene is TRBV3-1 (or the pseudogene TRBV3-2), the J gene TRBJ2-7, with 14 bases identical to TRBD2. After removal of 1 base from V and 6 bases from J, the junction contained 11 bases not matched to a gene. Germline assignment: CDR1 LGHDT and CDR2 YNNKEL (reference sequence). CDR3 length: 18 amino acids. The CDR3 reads CASSQARTSGGPLSEQYF. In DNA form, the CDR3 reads TGTGCCAGCAGCCAAGCTAGGACTAGCGGGGGGCCCCTCAGCGAGCAGTACTTC.

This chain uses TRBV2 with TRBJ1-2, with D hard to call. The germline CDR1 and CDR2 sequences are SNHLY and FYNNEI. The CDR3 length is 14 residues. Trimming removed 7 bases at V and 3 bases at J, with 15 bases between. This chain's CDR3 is CASNRLNEDYGYTF. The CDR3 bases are TGTGCCAGCAATCGTCTAAACGAGGACTATGGCTACACCTTC.

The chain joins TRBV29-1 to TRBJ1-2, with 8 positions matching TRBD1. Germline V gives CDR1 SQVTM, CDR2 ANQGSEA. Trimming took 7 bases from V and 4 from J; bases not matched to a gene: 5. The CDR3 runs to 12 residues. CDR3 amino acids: CSDRQGSYGYTF. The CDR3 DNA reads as TGCAGCGATCGACAGGGGAGCTATGGCTACACCTTC. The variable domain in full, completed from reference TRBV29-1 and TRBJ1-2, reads SAVISQKPSRDICQRGTSLTIQCQVDSQVTMMFWYRQQPGQSLTLIATANQGSEATYESGFVIDKFPISRPNLTFSTLTVSNMSPEDSSIYLCSDRQGSYGYTFGSGTRLTVV.

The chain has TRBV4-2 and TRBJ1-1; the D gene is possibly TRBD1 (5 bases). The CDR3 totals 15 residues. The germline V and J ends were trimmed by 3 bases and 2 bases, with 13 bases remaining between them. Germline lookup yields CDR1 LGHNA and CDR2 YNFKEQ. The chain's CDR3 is CASSHHSQGNTEAFF. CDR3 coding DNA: TGTGCCAGCAGCCACCATTCTCAGGGTAACACTGAAGCTTTCTTT.

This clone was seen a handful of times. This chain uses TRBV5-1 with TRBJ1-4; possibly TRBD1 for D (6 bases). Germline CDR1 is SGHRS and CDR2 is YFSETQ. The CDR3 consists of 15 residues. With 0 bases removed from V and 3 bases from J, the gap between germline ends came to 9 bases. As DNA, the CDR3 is TGCGCCAGCAGCTTGGTAGGACAGTCTAATGAAAAACTGTTTTTT. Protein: CASSLVGQSNEKLFF.